The rows below give T cell receptor beta chains drawn from one sample of a study of shared clonotypes between healthy human individuals. TCRdb's table, derived via immunoSEQ multiplex PCR, lists solely in-frame clones and lacks some. The profile covers about 2,100,000 clones, with about 92% appearing a single time and around 1.7% taken by the ten largest. Sequencing used naive CD8+ T cells from PBMCs. The receptors stem from a man between 18 and 35 years old in good health. Some clones in this sample may be carry-over from other donors' samples. Each CDR3 is given with its conserved first and last residue. The order of the fields is clone size, V gene, D gene, J gene, CDR3 DNA, CDR3 protein. The D gene is left open where the match is weak. A clone size is listed for some rows: how often the clone was seen (once, few, many), or a class if it is expanded.

.,TRBV27,TRBD2,TRBJ2-3,TGTGCCAGCAGTTTGATACGGACTAGCGGCACAGATACGCAGTATTTT,CASSLIRTSGTDTQYF
.,TRBV2,.,TRBJ2-1,TGTGCCAGCAGTGTGGGGGCCACCCCTAGCTATGAGCAGTTCTTC,CASSVGATPSYEQFF
.,TRBV13,.,TRBJ2-1,TGTGCCAGCAGCTTAGGGCCACAGGGTTTCGATGAGCAGTTCTTC,CASSLGPQGFDEQFF
once,TRBV4-1,.,TRBJ2-2,TGCGCCAGCAGCCAAGGTCCGGTGACGAACACCGGGGAGCTGTTTTTT,CASSQGPVTNTGELFF
.,TRBV27,.,TRBJ2-7,TGTGCCAGCAGTTTTCTGGCGGCTCCCGAGCAGTACTTC,CASSFLAAPEQYF
.,TRBV7-9,TRBD2,TRBJ2-1,TGTGCCAGCAGCTTCTCTAGCACGCTAGCGGGAGATTACAATGAGCAGTTCTTC,CASSFSSTLAGDYNEQFF
.,TRBV9,.,TRBJ2-7,TGTGCCAGCAGCGTTTATGGGGCCTCCTACGAGCAGTACTTC,CASSVYGASYEQYF
.,TRBV30,TRBD2,TRBJ2-1,TGTGCCTGGGGTAGCGGGAGCTCCTACAATGAGCAGTTCTTC,CAWGSGSSYNEQFF
.,TRBV23-1,.,TRBJ1-1,TGCGCCAGCCAGGCAGGGGACGGTTTCTTT,CASQAGDGFF
.,TRBV5-6,TRBD1,TRBJ1-1,TGTGCCAGCAGCTTGGCTCCAGGGGGCTACACTGAAGCTTTCTTT,CASSLAPGGYTEAFF
.,TRBV28,TRBD1,TRBJ2-5,TGTGCCAGCAGTTTACCCCGACAGGGCAAGGGGCGGGAGACCCAGTACTTC,CASSLPRQGKGRETQYF
.,TRBV14,TRBD1,TRBJ1-1,TGTGCCAGCAGGGATACAGGGGACACTGAAGCTTTCTTT,CASRDTGDTEAFF
.,TRBV13,.,TRBJ1-3,TGTGCCAGCAGCTCGGGCGGCTCTGGAAACACCATATATTTT,CASSSGGSGNTIYF
.,TRBV20-1,.,TRBJ2-7,TGCAGTGCTAGTGCGGGTTACGAGCAGTACTTC,CSASAGYEQYF
.,TRBV27,TRBD1,TRBJ2-7,TGTGCCAGCAGTTACCAGGGGGAAATAGCCTACGAGCAGTACTTC,CASSYQGEIAYEQYF
.,TRBV7-3,.,TRBJ2-7,TGTGCCAGCAGCTTAGCTGGTAGCGCGAACTACGAGCAGTACTTC,CASSLAGSANYEQYF
.,TRBV2,.,TRBJ2-5,TGTGCCAGCAGGGGACCCTTCGAGACCCAGTACTTC,CASRGPFETQYF
.,TRBV7-9,.,TRBJ2-7,TGTGCCAGCAGCTTAGTAGGGGACCTCTCCTACGAGCAGTACTTC,CASSLVGDLSYEQYF
.,TRBV27,TRBD2,TRBJ2-1,TGTGCCAGCAGTTTATCGGGACTAGTCCACAATGAGCAGTTCTTC,CASSLSGLVHNEQFF
.,TRBV28,.,TRBJ2-2,TGTGCCAGCGGGAAGGTTAACACCGGGGAGCTGTTTTTT,CASGKVNTGELFF
.,TRBV9,.,TRBJ2-3,TGTGCCAGCAGCGTAGATAGCGGTCTCACAGATACGCAGTATTTT,CASSVDSGLTDTQYF
.,TRBV11-3,TRBD1,TRBJ2-3,TGTGCCAGCGCGTCTAGACGGGACAGGGAGGATACGCAGTATTTT,CASASRRDREDTQYF
.,TRBV29-1,.,TRBJ2-7,TGCAGCGTTGGTAGCCCCTACGAGCAGTACTTC,CSVGSPYEQYF
.,TRBV30,.,TRBJ2-7,TGTGCCTGGAGTGTTCAAGCGGATTACTCCTACGAGCAGTACTTC,CAWSVQADYSYEQYF
.,TRBV11-1,.,TRBJ2-7,TGTGCCAGCAGCTTTTCGTTTAGGTACGAGCAGTACTTC,CASSFSFRYEQYF
.,TRBV19,.,TRBJ1-1,TGTGCCAGTAGCCAGGGGAACACTGAAGCTTTCTTT,CASSQGNTEAFF
.,TRBV7-7,.,TRBJ2-2,TGTGCCAGCAGCAGACTAGTAACCGGGGAGCTGTTTTTT,CASSRLVTGELFF
.,TRBV6-5,TRBD1,TRBJ2-7,TGTGCCAGCAGTCCACAGGGGACCGAGCAGTACTTC,CASSPQGTEQYF
.,TRBV28,TRBD1,TRBJ1-1,TGTGCCAGCAGTTCCTGGACAGGGAAGAACACTGAAGCTTTCTTT,CASSSWTGKNTEAFF
once,TRBV5-6,.,TRBJ2-1,TGTGCCAGCAGCACCAGGGTTGGGGTGAACTACAATGAGCAGTTCTTC,CASSTRVGVNYNEQFF
.,TRBV30,TRBD2,TRBJ2-2,TGTGCCTGGAGTTCCGGGGGGACCGGGGAGCTGTTTTTT,CAWSSGGTGELFF
.,TRBV13,TRBD1,TRBJ2-7,TGTGCCAGCAGCTTAGGAGGACAGGGTATATACGAGCAGTACTTC,CASSLGGQGIYEQYF
.,TRBV19,.,TRBJ2-5,TGTGCCAGTAGTATTCTCGAGGGGTTCCAAGAGACCCAGTACTTC,CASSILEGFQETQYF
once,TRBV12-5,.,TRBJ1-1,TGTGCTAGTGGTTCAGGCTCCATGAACACTGAAGCTTTCTTT,CASGSGSMNTEAFF
.,TRBV27,.,TRBJ1-5,TGTGCCAGCAGTTTAGTCGCCAGCAATCAGCCCCAGCATTTT,CASSLVASNQPQHF
.,TRBV9,.,TRBJ2-7,TGTGCCAGCAGCGTAAGTGGGACCTACGAGCAGTACTTC,CASSVSGTYEQYF
.,TRBV18,TRBD2,TRBJ2-1,TGTGCCAGCTCACCGAAGACTAGCGCGTCCTACAATGAGCAGTTCTTC,CASSPKTSASYNEQFF
.,TRBV27,.,TRBJ1-5,TGTGCCAGCAGCCCTAAAGGGAGCTATAGCAATCAGCCCCAGCATTTT,CASSPKGSYSNQPQHF
.,TRBV4-1,.,TRBJ1-1,TGCGCCAGCAGCCCCCAGTGGAACACTGAAGCTTTCTTT,CASSPQWNTEAFF
.,TRBV29-1,TRBD2,TRBJ2-1,TGCAGCGTTGCCGCGGGAGGGAGCTCCTACAATGAGCAGTTCTTC,CSVAAGGSSYNEQFF
.,TRBV7-9,.,TRBJ2-7,TGTGCCAGCAGCCCACAGGGCGACGAGCAGTACTTC,CASSPQGDEQYF
.,TRBV4-1,TRBD1,TRBJ1-1,TGCGCCAGCAGCCAAGTGGGACAGCGCAACACTGAAGCTTTCTTT,CASSQVGQRNTEAFF
.,TRBV7-2,TRBD2,TRBJ2-5,TGTGCCAGCAGCTTACCTTTAGCGGGCGGACTTACACAAGAGACCCAGTACTTC,CASSLPLAGGLTQETQYF
.,TRBV5-8,TRBD1,TRBJ2-2,TGTGCCAGCAGCTTGTTCCGACAGGGGCTTCCCACCGGGGAGCTGTTTTTT,CASSLFRQGLPTGELFF
.,TRBV11-2,.,TRBJ2-7,TGTGCCAGCATCCCATACCGCGGCAGGGGCTTCGAGCAGTACTTC,CASIPYRGRGFEQYF
.,TRBV7-9,.,TRBJ2-7,TGTGCCAGCAGCTTATCCCAGGGATGGAGCTACGAGCAGTACTTC,CASSLSQGWSYEQYF
.,TRBV5-6,TRBD1,TRBJ1-2,TGTGCCAGCAGCTCTCTGACAGGGCCCTATGGCTACACCTTC,CASSSLTGPYGYTF
.,TRBV19,.,TRBJ1-5,TGTGCCAGTAGCGGACCAAACGGAGGAAGTCAGCCCCAGCATTTT,CASSGPNGGSQPQHF
.,TRBV19,TRBD1,TRBJ1-1,TGTGCCAGTAGTATAGACGACAGGGAGAACACTGAAGCTTTCTTT,CASSIDDRENTEAFF